The TCR beta chain described here comes from a study of T cells after yellow fever vaccination (dated by TCRdb to about 2019). Background for the entire study: The SMART-Seq v4 Ultra Low Input RNA kit was used to prepare libraries from fractions with low cell numbers. To track T-cell clones before and after primary and booster YFV17D yellow fever vaccination, bulk TCR alpha and beta repertoires were sequenced longitudinally. The cohort comprised two healthy male donors, one aged 18 to 30 and one aged 30 to 40 years. Blood samples were taken at several timepoints before and after primary and secondary immunization, and bulk PBMC replicates and cell subsets were isolated.

What the research found in general, with its limitations: The secondary T-cell response was found to be weaker but faster than the primary response, with a peak reached on day 5 rather than on day 15. Computational filtering was needed because FACS-sorted repertoires could contain abundant contaminating clonotypes from the bulk population. Most clones expanded after primary vaccination were re-detected after the booster (almost 97% of CD4 and more than 70% of CD8), suggesting broad memory maintenance. A small share of clonotypes occurred in both CD4 and CD8 compartments, likely arising from convergent recombination. Only two donors were included in the study, so the extent to which the findings can be generalized is limited.

The treatment or condition label corresponds to: live attenuated yellow fever vaccine strain. A standard Ficoll-Paque protocol was used to isolate PBMCs from peripheral blood. CD4 and CD8 T-cell fractions were isolated with Dynabeads CD4 and CD8 positive selection kits. TriZol was used to extract RNA from bulk PBMCs, from CD4 and CD8 fractions, and from dextramer-positive and dextramer-negative fractions. The reads were generated on an Illumina NovaSeq 6000. TCR cDNA was synthesized by 5'RACE template switching, which introduced a universal primer site and unique molecular identifiers. Priming of cDNA synthesis was performed from both the TCR alpha and TCR beta constant segments. Library amplification used two PCR steps, and the second PCR step added sample barcodes and sequencing adapters. Libraries were sequenced on Illumina HiSeq 2500 (2x100 bp) or NovaSeq (2x150 bp). The original methods were these. Reads were demultiplexed and collapsed into UMI consensus sequences with MIGEC, and V(D)J alignment was performed with MiXCR. Using edgeR on replicate PBMC samples, clonotypes were called vaccine-responding if FDR was below 0.01 and the log2 fold change was above 5 up to day 15. Each bulk clonotype was labeled CD4 or CD8 based on which sequenced repertoire, CD4 or CD8, contained the clonotype at higher abundance. Starting from the raw public reads, TCRdb applied fastp trimming at Q25, assembled clones with MiXCR and retained in-frame beta chains. Records with the same CDR3 protein are collapsed into one entry carrying the most frequent genes and DNA. The V and J calls and clone size are TCRdb's, not the authors'. The table for this sample lists some 99,000 distinct CDR3 sequences; 5.8% of them were counted only once. About two fifths of the sample is taken by the ten largest.

CDR1 and CDR2 are drawn from the germline V gene: SQVTM, ANQGSEA. Cut back by 0 bases and 6 bases, the V and J ends lie 8 bases apart. Inclusive of the bounding cysteine and phenylalanine, the CDR3 is 12 residues long. Only CDR3 DNA is held: 36 bases, read in frame from base 1. With respect to this clonotype: No antigen is known for it. Base qualities were left out, and no much larger clone turns up one base away.

The receptor chain draws on TRBV29-1 and TRBJ1-2; the D region possibly corresponds to TRBD1 (6 bases align). Here the sequenced sample was CD8+ T cells sorted from PBMCs, taken 10 days after the yellow fever booster vaccination. This clonotype originated in a man aged 18 to 30 who received the YFV17D yellow fever vaccine. CDR3 loop: CSVEENRDGYTF. The nucleotide sequence is given as TGCAGCGTTGAAGAGAACAGGGATGGCTACACCTTC.